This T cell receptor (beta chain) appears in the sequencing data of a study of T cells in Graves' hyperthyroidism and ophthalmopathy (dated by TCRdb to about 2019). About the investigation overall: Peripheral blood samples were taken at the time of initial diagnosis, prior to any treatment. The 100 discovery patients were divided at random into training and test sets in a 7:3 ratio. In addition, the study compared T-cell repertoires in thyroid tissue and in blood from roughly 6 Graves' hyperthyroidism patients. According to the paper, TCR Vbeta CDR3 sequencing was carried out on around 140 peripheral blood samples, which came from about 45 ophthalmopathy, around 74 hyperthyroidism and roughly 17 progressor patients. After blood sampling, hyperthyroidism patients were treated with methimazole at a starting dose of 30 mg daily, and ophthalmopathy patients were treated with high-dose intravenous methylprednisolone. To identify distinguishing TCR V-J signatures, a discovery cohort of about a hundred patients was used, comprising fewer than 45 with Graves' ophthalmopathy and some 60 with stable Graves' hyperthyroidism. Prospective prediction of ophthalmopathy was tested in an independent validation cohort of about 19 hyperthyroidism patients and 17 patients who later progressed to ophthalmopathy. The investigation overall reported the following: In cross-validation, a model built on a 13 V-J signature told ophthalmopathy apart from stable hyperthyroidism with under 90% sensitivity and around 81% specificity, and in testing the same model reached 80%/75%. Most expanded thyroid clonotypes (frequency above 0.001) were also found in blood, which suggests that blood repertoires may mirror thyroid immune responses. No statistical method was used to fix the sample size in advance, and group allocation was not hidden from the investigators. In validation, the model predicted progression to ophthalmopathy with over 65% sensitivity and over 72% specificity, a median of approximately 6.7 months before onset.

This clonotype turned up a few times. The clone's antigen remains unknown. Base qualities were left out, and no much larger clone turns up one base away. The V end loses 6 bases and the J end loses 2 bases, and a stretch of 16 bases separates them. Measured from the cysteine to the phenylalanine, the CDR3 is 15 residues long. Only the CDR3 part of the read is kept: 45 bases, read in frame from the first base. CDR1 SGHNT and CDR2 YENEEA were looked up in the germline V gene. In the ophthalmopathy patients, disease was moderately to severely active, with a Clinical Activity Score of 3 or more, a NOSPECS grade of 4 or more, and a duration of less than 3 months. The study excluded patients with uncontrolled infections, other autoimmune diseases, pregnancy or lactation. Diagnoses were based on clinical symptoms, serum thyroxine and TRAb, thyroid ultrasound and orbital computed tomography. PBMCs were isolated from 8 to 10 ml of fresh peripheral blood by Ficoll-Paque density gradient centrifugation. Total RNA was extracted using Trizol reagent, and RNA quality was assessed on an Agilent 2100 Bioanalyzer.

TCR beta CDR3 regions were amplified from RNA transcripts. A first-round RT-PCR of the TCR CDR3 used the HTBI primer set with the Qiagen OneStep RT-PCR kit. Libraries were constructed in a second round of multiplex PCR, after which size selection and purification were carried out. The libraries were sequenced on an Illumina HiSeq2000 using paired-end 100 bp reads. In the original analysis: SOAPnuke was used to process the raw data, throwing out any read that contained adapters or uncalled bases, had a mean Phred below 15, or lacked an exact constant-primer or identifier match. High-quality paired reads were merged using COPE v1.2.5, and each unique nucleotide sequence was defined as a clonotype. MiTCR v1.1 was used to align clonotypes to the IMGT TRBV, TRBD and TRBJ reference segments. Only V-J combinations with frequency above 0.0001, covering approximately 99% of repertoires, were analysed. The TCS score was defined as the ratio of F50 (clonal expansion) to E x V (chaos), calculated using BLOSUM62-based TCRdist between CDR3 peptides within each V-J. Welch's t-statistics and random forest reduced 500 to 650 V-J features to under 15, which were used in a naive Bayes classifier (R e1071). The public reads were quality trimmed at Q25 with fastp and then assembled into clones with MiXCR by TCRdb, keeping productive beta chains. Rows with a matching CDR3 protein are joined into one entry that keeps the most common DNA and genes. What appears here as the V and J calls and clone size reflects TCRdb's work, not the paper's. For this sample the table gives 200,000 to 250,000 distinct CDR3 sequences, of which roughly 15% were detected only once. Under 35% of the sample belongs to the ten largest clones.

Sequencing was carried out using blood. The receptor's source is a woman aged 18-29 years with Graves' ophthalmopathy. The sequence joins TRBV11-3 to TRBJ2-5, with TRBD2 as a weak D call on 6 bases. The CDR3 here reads CASSHLLSGQETQYF. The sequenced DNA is TGTGCCAGCAGTCACCTGCTTAGCGGACAAGAGACCCAGTACTTC.